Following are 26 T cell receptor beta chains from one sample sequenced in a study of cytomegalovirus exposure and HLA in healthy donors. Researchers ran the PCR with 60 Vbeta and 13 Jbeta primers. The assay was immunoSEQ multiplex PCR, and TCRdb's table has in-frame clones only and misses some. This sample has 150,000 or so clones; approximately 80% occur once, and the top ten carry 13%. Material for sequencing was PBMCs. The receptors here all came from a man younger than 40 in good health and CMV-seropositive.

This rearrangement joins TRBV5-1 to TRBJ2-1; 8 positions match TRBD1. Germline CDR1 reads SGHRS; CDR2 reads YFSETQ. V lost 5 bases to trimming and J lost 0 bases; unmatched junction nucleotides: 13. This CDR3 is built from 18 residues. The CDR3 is CASRTLPDREISYNEQFF. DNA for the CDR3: TGCGCCAGCAGGACACTCCCGGACAGGGAGATCTCCTACAATGAGCAGTTCTTC. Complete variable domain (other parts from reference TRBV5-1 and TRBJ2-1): KAGVTQTPRYLIKTRGQQVTLSCSPISGHRSVSWYQQTPGQGLQFLFEYFSETQRNKGNFPGRFSGRQFSNSRSEMNVSTLELGDSALYLCASRTLPDREISYNEQFFGPGTRLTVL.

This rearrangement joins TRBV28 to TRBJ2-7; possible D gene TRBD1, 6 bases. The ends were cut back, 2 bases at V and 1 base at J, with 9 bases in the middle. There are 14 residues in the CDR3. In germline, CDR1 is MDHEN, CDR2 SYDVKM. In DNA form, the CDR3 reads TGTGCCAGCAGTTTACAGGGACATTCCTACGAGCAGTACTTC. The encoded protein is CASSLQGHSYEQYF.

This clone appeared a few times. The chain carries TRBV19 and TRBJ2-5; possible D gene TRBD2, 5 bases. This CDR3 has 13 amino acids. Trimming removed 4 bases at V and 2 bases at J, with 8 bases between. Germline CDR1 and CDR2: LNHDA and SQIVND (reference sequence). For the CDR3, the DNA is TGTGCCAGTAGTAACGGGGTTCAAGAGACCCAGTACTTC. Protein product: CASSNGVQETQYF.

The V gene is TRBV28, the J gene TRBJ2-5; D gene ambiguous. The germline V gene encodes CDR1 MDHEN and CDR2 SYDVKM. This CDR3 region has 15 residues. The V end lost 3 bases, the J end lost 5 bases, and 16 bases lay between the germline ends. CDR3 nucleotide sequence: TGTGCCAGCAGTTTTTCCTTGGAGAGTCAGGAGACCCAGTACTTC. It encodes CASSFSLESQETQYF.

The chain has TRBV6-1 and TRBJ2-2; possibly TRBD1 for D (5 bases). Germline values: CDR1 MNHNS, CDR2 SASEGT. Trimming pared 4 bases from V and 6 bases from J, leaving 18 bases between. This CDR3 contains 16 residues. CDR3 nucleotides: TGTGCCAGCAGTGCTCGGCAGGGTGGGTTGTCCGGGGAGCTGTTTTTT. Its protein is CASSARQGGLSGELFF.

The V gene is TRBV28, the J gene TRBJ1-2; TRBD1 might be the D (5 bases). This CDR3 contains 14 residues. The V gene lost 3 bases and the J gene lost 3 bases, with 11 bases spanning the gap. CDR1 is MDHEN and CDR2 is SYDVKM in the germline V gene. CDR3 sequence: CASSFGGRDYGYTF. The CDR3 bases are TGTGCCAGCAGTTTCGGGGGGAGAGACTATGGCTACACCTTC.

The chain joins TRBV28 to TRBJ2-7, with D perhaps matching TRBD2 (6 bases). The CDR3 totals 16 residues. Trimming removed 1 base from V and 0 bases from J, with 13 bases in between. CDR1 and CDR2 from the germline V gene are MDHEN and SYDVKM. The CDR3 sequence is CASSLYRTGSSYEQYF. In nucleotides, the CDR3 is TGTGCCAGCAGTTTATATAGGACCGGGAGCTCCTACGAGCAGTACTTC.

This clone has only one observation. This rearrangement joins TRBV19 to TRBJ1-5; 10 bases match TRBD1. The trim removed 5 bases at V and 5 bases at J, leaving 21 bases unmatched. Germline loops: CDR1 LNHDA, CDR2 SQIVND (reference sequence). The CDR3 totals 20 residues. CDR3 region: CASSVPGQGIMGMGHQPQHF. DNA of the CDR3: TGTGCCAGTAGTGTCCCGGGACAGGGGATAATGGGGATGGGCCATCAGCCCCAGCATTTT. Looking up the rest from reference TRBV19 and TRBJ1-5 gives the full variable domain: DGGITQSPKYLFRKEGQNVTLSCEQNLNHDAMYWYRQDPGQGLRLIYYSQIVNDFQKGDIAEGYSVSREKKESFPLTVTSAQKNPTAFYLCASSVPGQGIMGMGHQPQHFGDGTRLSIL.

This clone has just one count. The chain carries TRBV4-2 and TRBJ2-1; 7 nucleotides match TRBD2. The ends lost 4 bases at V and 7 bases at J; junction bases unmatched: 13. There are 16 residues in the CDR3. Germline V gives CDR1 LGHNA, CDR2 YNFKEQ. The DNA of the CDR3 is TGTGCCAGCAGCCCAAGTTCAAGGCTAGCGGATAATGAGCAGTTCTTC. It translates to CASSPSSRLADNEQFF.

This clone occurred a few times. Here the CDR3 DNA reads TGCAGCGTTGCTCAGTCCAGGTCGGTTGGCTACACCTTC. It yields the protein CSVAQSRSVGYTF. The V and J genes are TRBV29-1 and TRBJ1-2, with D unresolved. The CDR3 totals 13 residues. Germline loops: CDR1 SQVTM, CDR2 ANQGSEA. Trimming removed 4 bases at V and 7 bases at J, with 16 bases between. Complete variable domain (other parts from reference TRBV29-1 and TRBJ1-2): SAVISQKPSRDICQRGTSLTIQCQVDSQVTMMFWYRQQPGQSLTLIATANQGSEATYESGFVIDKFPISRPNLTFSTLTVSNMSPEDSSIYLCSVAQSRSVGYTFGSGTRLTVV.

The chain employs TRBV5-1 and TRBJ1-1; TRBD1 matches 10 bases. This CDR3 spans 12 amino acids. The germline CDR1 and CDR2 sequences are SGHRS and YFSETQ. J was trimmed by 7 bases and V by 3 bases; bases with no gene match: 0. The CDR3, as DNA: TGCGCCAGCAGCTGGACAGGGGGTGAAGCTTTCTTT. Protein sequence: CASSWTGGEAFF.

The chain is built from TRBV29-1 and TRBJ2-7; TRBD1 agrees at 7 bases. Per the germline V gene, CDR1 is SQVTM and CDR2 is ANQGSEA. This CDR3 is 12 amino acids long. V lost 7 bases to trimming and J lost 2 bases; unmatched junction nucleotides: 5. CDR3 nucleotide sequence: TGCAGCGGCCGGGACAGCCCCTACGAGCAGTACTTC. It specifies CSGRDSPYEQYF.

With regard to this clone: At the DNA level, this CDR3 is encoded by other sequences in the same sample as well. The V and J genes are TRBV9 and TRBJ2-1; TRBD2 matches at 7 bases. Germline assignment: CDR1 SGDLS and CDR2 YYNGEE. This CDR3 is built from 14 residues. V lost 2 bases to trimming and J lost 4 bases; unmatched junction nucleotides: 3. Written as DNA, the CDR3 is TGTGCCAGCAGCGTCTCGGGAGGATACAATGAGCAGTTCTTC. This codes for CASSVSGGYNEQFF.

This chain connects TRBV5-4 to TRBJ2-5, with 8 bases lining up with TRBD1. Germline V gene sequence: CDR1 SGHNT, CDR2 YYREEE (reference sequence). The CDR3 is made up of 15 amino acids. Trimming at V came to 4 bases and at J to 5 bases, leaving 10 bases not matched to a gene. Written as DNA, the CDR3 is TGTGCCAGCAGCCAAGGACAGGGAATTTATGAGACCCAGTACTTC. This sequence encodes CASSQGQGIYETQYF.

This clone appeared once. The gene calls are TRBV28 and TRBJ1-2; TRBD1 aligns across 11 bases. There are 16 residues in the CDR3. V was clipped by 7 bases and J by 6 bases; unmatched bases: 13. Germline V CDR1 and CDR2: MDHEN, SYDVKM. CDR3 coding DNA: TGTGCCAGCATTGGAGCCCCCGGGACAGGGGGAAATGGCTACACCTTC. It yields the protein CASIGAPGTGGNGYTF.

The CDR3 DNA sequence: TGTGCCAGCTGGGGGACAGCGAATGAAAAACTGTTTTTT. Its translation is CASWGTANEKLFF. The chain recombines TRBV7-8 with TRBJ1-4; 7 bases are a match to TRBD1. This CDR3 comprises 13 residues. V lost 8 bases, J lost 5 bases, and 5 bases stayed unmatched. The germline gives CDR1 SGHVS, CDR2 FQNEAQ.

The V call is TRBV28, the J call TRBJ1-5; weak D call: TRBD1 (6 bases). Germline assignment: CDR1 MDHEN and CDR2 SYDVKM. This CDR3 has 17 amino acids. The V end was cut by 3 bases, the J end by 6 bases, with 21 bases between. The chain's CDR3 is CASSLFVGAHGTQPQHF. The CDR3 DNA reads TGTGCCAGCAGTTTGTTTGTGGGGGCGCATGGGACTCAGCCCCAGCATTTT.

CDR3 DNA sequence: TGCGCCAGCAGCTTGGTGCCTAGCGGGAGTAAGGGCGGGGAGCTGTTTTTT. The encoded protein is CASSLVPSGSKGGELFF. The chain uses TRBV5-1 and TRBJ2-2, with 10 nucleotides matching TRBD2. With 0 bases clipped from V and 7 bases from J, the junction kept 9 bases outside the gene matches. Germline CDR1 reads SGHRS; CDR2 reads YFSETQ. The CDR3 extends over 17 amino acids.

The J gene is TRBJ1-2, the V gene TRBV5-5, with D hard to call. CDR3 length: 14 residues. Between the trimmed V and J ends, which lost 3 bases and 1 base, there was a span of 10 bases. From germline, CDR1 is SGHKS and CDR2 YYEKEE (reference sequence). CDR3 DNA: TGTGCCAGCAGCTCCACAGTTTTTAACTATGGCTACACCTTC. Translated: CASSSTVFNYGYTF.

This chain's CDR3 is CASSSRGSDEQFF. DNA of the CDR3: TGTGCCAGCAGCTCCAGGGGGTCCGATGAGCAGTTCTTC. This sequence joins TRBV7-9 and TRBJ2-1, with TRBD1 identical over 7 bases. This CDR3 spans 13 amino acids. The ends lost 4 bases at V and 8 bases at J; junction bases unmatched: 5. CDR1 is SEHNR, CDR2 FQNEAQ, per germline (reference sequence).

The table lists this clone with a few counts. In nucleotides, the CDR3 is TGTGCCAGCACTAGAAGCAGGGGGGTTGGTGAAAAACTGTTTTTT. Encoded protein: CASTRSRGVGEKLFF. The rearrangement uses TRBV6-1 and TRBJ1-4, with 7 bases aligning to TRBD1. Germline lookup yields CDR1 MNHNS and CDR2 SASEGT. V was pared by 7 bases and J by 7 bases, with 12 bases of the junction left unmatched. The CDR3 totals 15 residues.

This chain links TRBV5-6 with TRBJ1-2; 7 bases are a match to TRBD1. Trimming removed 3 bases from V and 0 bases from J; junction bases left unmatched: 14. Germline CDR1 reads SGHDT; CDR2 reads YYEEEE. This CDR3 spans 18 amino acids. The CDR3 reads CASSSALLLGQTNYGYTF. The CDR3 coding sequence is TGTGCCAGCAGCTCGGCCCTTCTTTTGGGACAGACTAACTATGGCTACACCTTC.

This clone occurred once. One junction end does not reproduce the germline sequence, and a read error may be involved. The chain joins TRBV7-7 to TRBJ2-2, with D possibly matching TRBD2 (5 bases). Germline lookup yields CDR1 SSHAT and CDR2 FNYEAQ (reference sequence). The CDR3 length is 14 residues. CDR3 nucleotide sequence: TGTGCTAGCAGCTCGATAGCGACCACCGGGGAGCTGTTTTTT. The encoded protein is CASSSIATTGELFF.

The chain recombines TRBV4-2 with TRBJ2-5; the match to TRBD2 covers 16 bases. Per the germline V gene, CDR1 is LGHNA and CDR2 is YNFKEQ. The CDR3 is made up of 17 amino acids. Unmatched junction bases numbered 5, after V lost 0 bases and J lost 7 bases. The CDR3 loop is CASSQEGGLAGGATQYF. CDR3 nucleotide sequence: TGTGCCAGCAGCCAAGAAGGGGGACTAGCGGGAGGGGCGACCCAGTACTTC.

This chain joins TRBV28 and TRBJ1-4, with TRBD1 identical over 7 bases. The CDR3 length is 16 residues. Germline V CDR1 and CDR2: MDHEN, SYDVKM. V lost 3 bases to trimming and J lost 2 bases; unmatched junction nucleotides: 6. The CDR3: CASSFIGRGTNEKLFF. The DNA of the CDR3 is TGTGCCAGCAGTTTTATAGGCAGGGGGACTAATGAAAAACTGTTTTTT. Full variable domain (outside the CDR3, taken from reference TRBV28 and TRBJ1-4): DVKVTQSSRYLVKRTGEKVFLECVQDMDHENMFWYRQDPGLGLRLIYFSYDVKMKEKGDIPEGYSVSREKKERFSLILESASTNQTSMYLCASSFIGRGTNEKLFFGSGTQLSVL.

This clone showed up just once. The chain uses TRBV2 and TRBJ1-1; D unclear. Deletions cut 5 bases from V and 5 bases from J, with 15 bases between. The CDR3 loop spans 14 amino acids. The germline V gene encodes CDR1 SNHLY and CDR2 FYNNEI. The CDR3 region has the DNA TGTGCCAGCAGTTCATGGGCCATCGAAACTGAAGCTTTCTTT. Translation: CASSSWAIETEAFF.